The 30 T cell receptor beta chains in this list originate from one sample, sequenced in a study of T cell repertoires in cytomegalovirus infection. Using its own MiXCR run on the reads, TCRdb lists one record per CDR3 protein. Of a few hundred thousand distinct CDR3 sequences listed, 15% to 20% are singletons. The sequenced material came from CD8+ T cells from PBMCs. These TCRs come from a human donor in good health (CMV status not recorded). Some clones in this sample may be carry-over from other donors' samples.

The genes are TRBV13 and TRBJ2-5; D is unresolved. The CDR3 is 15 amino acids. Germline assignment: CDR1 PRHDT and CDR2 FYEKMQ (reference sequence). Trimming shortened V by 5 bases and J by 1 base, and 14 bases separated the two germline ends. CDR3 DNA: TGTGCCAGCAGCCCCCGCCGGTACCCCCAAGAGACCCAGTACTTC. This codes for CASSPRRYPQETQYF.

V usage is TRBV28 and J usage is TRBJ2-1; 7 bases match TRBD2. The junction had 6 bases not matched to a gene; V was cut back by 3 bases and J by 7 bases. The germline gives CDR1 MDHEN, CDR2 SYDVKM. The CDR3 is 14 residues long. The CDR3 reads CASSLSQGGNEQFF. The CDR3 DNA is TGTGCCAGCAGTTTGAGTCAGGGAGGGAATGAGCAGTTCTTC. Based on the CDR3 plus reference TRBV28 and TRBJ2-1, the full variable domain is DVKVTQSSRYLVKRTGEKVFLECVQDMDHENMFWYRQDPGLGLRLIYFSYDVKMKEKGDIPEGYSVSREKKERFSLILESASTNQTSMYLCASSLSQGGNEQFFGPGTRLTVL.

This clonotype has more than one count but fewer than ten. The gene calls are TRBV2 and TRBJ2-3; possible D gene TRBD2, 6 bases. CDR1 SNHLY and CDR2 FYNNEI come from the germline V gene. The CDR3 length is 20 residues. V shed 7 bases and J shed 2 bases, with 31 bases lying between them. This CDR3 reads CASMDGPRTTSGFLTDTQYF. CDR3 nucleotide sequence: TGTGCCAGCATGGATGGTCCCCGAACGACTAGTGGGTTCCTCACAGATACGCAGTATTTT.

The chain carries TRBV19 and TRBJ2-1; D may be TRBD1 or TRBD2 (6 bases each). Germline V lookup: CDR1 LNHDA, CDR2 SQIVND (reference sequence). The CDR3 runs 14 residues. V was clipped by 10 bases and J by 0 bases, with 13 bases between them. The CDR3 sequence: CATRRGNSYNEQFF. The CDR3 nucleotides read TGTGCCACCAGGAGGGGGAACTCCTACAATGAGCAGTTCTTC. The full variable domain, rest sourced from reference TRBV19 and TRBJ2-1, is DGGITQSPKYLFRKEGQNVTLSCEQNLNHDAMYWYRQDPGQGLRLIYYSQIVNDFQKGDIAEGYSVSREKKESFPLTVTSAQKNPTAFYLCATRRGNSYNEQFFGPGTRLTVL.

This clonotype was counted at least ten times. The CDR3 DNA reads TGTGCCAGCAGCGACAGCTCCAGCTCCTACAATGAGCAGTTCTTC. Amino acids: CASSDSSSSYNEQFF. The chain has TRBV7-6 and TRBJ2-1; D may be TRBD1 (5 bases). CDR1 is SGHVS and CDR2 is FNYEAQ in the germline V gene. The V and J ends lost 5 bases and 0 bases respectively, with 11 bases between them. This CDR3 contains 15 residues.

This clonotype has a count of ten or more. This chain links TRBV7-9 with TRBJ1-2, with TRBD1 matching over 8 bases. Looked up from germline, CDR1 is SEHNR and CDR2 is FQNEAQ (reference sequence). The CDR3 length is 18 residues. V dropped 5 bases and J dropped 4; count of bases not matched to a gene: 18. Written as DNA, the CDR3 is TGTGCCAGCAGCCGAGGAGAGCGGGGACAGGAAACTCCCTATGGCTACACCTTC. As protein: CASSRGERGQETPYGYTF.

In this sample, this clonotype turned up many times. The V call is TRBV6-6, the J call TRBJ2-1, with D uncertain. The V and J ends lost 4 bases and 0 bases respectively, with 13 bases between them. This CDR3 has 16 amino acids. CDR1 is MNHNY, CDR2 SVGAGI, per germline (reference sequence). CDR3 protein: CASSSPDRSSYNEQFF. DNA of the CDR3: TGTGCCAGCAGTTCACCCGACCGAAGCTCCTACAATGAGCAGTTCTTC.

The rearrangement links TRBV6-5 to TRBJ2-7, with TRBD2 matching over 12 bases. The CDR3 length is 19 residues. J was trimmed by 1 base and V by 0 bases; bases with no gene match: 10. The germline V gene encodes CDR1 MNHEY and CDR2 SVGAGI. The DNA of the CDR3 is TGTGCCAGCAGTTACTCGGCTAGCGGGGGGGGGGCTCTTTCCTACGAGCAGTACTTC. Translated: CASSYSASGGGALSYEQYF.

The chain employs TRBV6-2 or TRBV6-3 and TRBJ2-1, with 9 bases matching TRBD2. The CDR3 is made up of 16 amino acids. J lost 4 bases, V lost 6 bases, and 10 bases had no gene match. The germline V gene encodes CDR1 MNHEY and CDR2 SVGEGT. The CDR3 region has the DNA TGTGCCAGCAGCCGGACTAGCGAGGGACTATACAATGAGCAGTTCTTC. This sequence encodes CASSRTSEGLYNEQFF.

This clonotype occurred a few times. V is TRBV7-6 and J is TRBJ2-1; D not certain. V gave up 2 bases and J gave up 6 bases, with 8 bases separating them. CDR1 and CDR2 (germline): SGHVS, FNYEAQ. The CDR3 runs 13 residues. The CDR3 loop is CASSLMVANEQFF. Here the CDR3 DNA reads TGTGCCAGCAGCTTAATGGTAGCCAATGAGCAGTTCTTC.

V is TRBV5-1 and J is TRBJ2-7; D is ambiguous. In germline, CDR1 is SGHRS, CDR2 YFSETQ. V gave up 4 bases and J gave up 2 bases, with 13 bases separating them. CDR3 length equals 14 residues. CDR3 in amino acids: CASSNTAPTYEQYF. The CDR3 DNA sequence: TGCGCCAGCAGCAACACCGCCCCGACCTACGAGCAGTACTTC.

This clonotype was counted a few times. The J gene is TRBJ2-1, the V gene TRBV28, with D tentatively TRBD2 (7 bases). V was trimmed by 3 bases and J by 0 bases, leaving 9 bases between them. The CDR3 sequence is 15 residues long. CDR1 and CDR2 (germline): MDHEN, SYDVKM. As DNA, the CDR3 is TGTGCCAGCAGTTTTCGGGGGGCCTCCTACAATGAGCAGTTCTTC. This sequence encodes CASSFRGASYNEQFF. Looking up the rest from reference TRBV28 and TRBJ2-1 gives the full variable domain: DVKVTQSSRYLVKRTGEKVFLECVQDMDHENMFWYRQDPGLGLRLIYFSYDVKMKEKGDIPEGYSVSREKKERFSLILESASTNQTSMYLCASSFRGASYNEQFFGPGTRLTVL.

The chain links TRBV6-5 to TRBJ1-2; D not certain. Germline V gene sequence: CDR1 MNHEY, CDR2 SVGAGI. The CDR3 extends over 13 amino acids. The ends were cut back, 1 base at V and 5 bases at J, with 8 bases in the middle. CDR3 sequence: CASSYLNLYGYTF. The CDR3 region has the DNA TGTGCCAGCAGTTACTTGAATTTGTATGGCTACACCTTC.

This clonotype has more than one count but fewer than ten. The V and J genes are TRBV6-6 and TRBJ2-6, with 7 nucleotides matching TRBD1. Germline values: CDR1 MNHNY, CDR2 SVGAGI (reference sequence). This CDR3 spans 21 amino acids. The V and J ends lost 0 bases and 0 bases, in that order; junction bases with no gene match: 14. This CDR3 is CASSYSISPATGNSGANVLTF. CDR3 DNA: TGTGCCAGCAGTTACTCGATTTCACCCGCGACAGGGAACTCTGGGGCCAACGTCCTGACTTTC.

The J gene is TRBJ1-6, the V gene TRBV20-1, with TRBD1 matching over 10 bases. The CDR3 runs to 20 residues. The germline V gene has CDR1 DFQATT and CDR2 SNEGSKA (reference sequence). V trimming: 1 base; J trimming: 4 bases; junction bases outside the gene matches: 16. CDR3 loop: CSARGTPRGQGQNYNSPLHF. The DNA of the CDR3 is TGCAGTGCTAGAGGGACCCCTCGGGGACAGGGGCAAAATTATAATTCACCCCTCCACTTT.

This clonotype has at least ten counts. This sequence joins TRBV12-3 or TRBV12-4 and TRBJ1-1; tentative D call: TRBD1 (5 bases). CDR3 length: 14 residues. Trimming took off 5 bases at V and 1 base at J, with 11 bases between the two ends. The CDR3 protein is CASSNPGPNTEAFF. The CDR3 bases are TGTGCCAGCAGTAACCCGGGACCGAACACTGAAGCTTTCTTT.

V is TRBV20-1 and J is TRBJ1-5; TRBD1 aligns across 7 bases. Trimming at V came to 3 bases and at J to 7 bases, leaving 6 bases not matched to a gene. CDR1 is DFQATT and CDR2 is SNEGSKA in the germline V gene (reference sequence). This CDR3 has 13 amino acids. The chain's CDR3 is CSASQGVWQPQHF. The DNA for the CDR3 is TGCAGTGCTAGCCAGGGGGTATGGCAGCCCCAGCATTTT.

The table lists this clonotype with a few counts. The rearrangement links TRBV12-3 or TRBV12-4 to TRBJ1-5; weak D call: TRBD1 (5 bases). Deletions cut 6 bases from V and 8 bases from J, with 17 bases between. The CDR3 is 14 amino acids. The DNA for the CDR3 is TGTGCCAGCAGCCTGGGGCAGACTCCTGAGCCCCAGCATTTT. Protein product: CASSLGQTPEPQHF.

This clonotype was seen ten or more times. The chain links TRBV6-2 or TRBV6-3 to TRBJ2-1, with D unclear. V gave up 5 bases and J gave up 7 bases, with 6 bases separating them. This CDR3 is built from 11 residues. CDR1 MNHEY and CDR2 SVGEGT come from the germline V gene. CDR3 amino acids: CASSGMNEQFF. The CDR3 nucleotides read TGTGCCAGCAGTGGAATGAATGAGCAGTTCTTC.

This clonotype was counted a few times. This rearrangement joins TRBV6-2 or TRBV6-3 to TRBJ1-1, with 8 bases aligning to TRBD1. This CDR3 contains 15 residues. V shed 5 bases, J shed 4 bases, and the junction held 9 bases outside the gene matches. Per the germline V gene, CDR1 is MNHEY and CDR2 is SVGEGT. CDR3 coding DNA: TGTGCCAGCAGTGAAACGGGACAGGTCGGCACTGAAGCTTTCTTT. Translated: CASSETGQVGTEAFF.

This clonotype was found a few times. This chain uses TRBV28 with TRBJ1-4; D uncertain. This CDR3 comprises 13 residues. Germline V gives CDR1 MDHEN, CDR2 SYDVKM. Trimming stripped 6 bases from V and 13 bases from J, with 18 bases between. In DNA, the CDR3 is TGTGCCAGCAGGAGCACGGTCGACCTAGGACTGTTTTTT. Translating gives CASRSTVDLGLFF.

In this sample, this clonotype turned up many times. The chain joins TRBV7-2 to TRBJ1-1; no clear D gene. CDR3 size: 14 residues. V lost 0 bases to trimming and J lost 5 bases, with 10 bases between them. CDR1 SGHTA and CDR2 FQGNSA come from the germline V gene. The CDR3 DNA reads as TGTGCCAGCAGCTTAGCGCTGGGTTATACTGAAGCTTTCTTT. Translation: CASSLALGYTEAFF.

This clonotype was counted a few times. The V call is TRBV5-1, the J call TRBJ1-1; D ambiguous. The CDR3 has 14 amino acids. Per the germline V gene, CDR1 is SGHRS and CDR2 is YFSETQ. Trimming left V 4 bases short and J 0 bases short, with 10 bases between. CDR3 sequence (DNA): TGCGCCAGCAGCGAAGGAGGTATGAACACTGAAGCTTTCTTT. It translates to CASSEGGMNTEAFF.

V is TRBV12-3 or TRBV12-4 and J is TRBJ2-5; D unclear. Between the trimmed V and J ends, which lost 4 bases and 5 bases, there was a span of 8 bases. The CDR3 extends over 12 amino acids. CDR3 nucleotides: TGTGCCAGCAGTTCTGCCCTGGAGACCCAGTACTTC. Protein sequence: CASSSALETQYF.

This chain joins TRBV7-8 and TRBJ1-5; 9 nucleotides agree with TRBD1. Germline CDR1 is SGHVS and CDR2 is FQNEAQ. This CDR3 has 15 residues. V lost 4 bases to trimming and J lost 6 bases; unmatched junction nucleotides: 7. The CDR3 DNA sequence: TGTGCCAGCAGCTCAGCGGGGACAGGGCCTCAGCCCCAGCATTTT. Protein product: CASSSAGTGPQPQHF.

The chain carries TRBV5-6 and TRBJ2-7; D perhaps matches TRBD2 (5 bases). This CDR3 contains 14 residues. Germline V lookup: CDR1 SGHDT, CDR2 YYEEEE. Trimming removed 3 bases from V and 0 bases from J, with 10 bases in between. The CDR3 DNA reads as TGTGCCAGCAGCTCGGGGTCGGGCTCCTACGAGCAGTACTTC. The encoded protein is CASSSGSGSYEQYF.

This clonotype was detected only once. V usage is TRBV2 and J usage is TRBJ2-4; TRBD2 might be the D (5 bases). Germline V gene sequence: CDR1 SNHLY, CDR2 FYNNEI. Trimming removed 5 bases from V and 1 base from J, with 18 bases in between. The CDR3 covers 17 residues. The CDR3 nucleotides read TGTGCCAGCAGTCTAACCTTTAGTGACTATGCCAAAAACATTCAGTACTTC. This codes for CASSLTFSDYAKNIQYF.

This clonotype has only a few counts. V is TRBV28 and J is TRBJ2-1, with a weak D call TRBD2 (6 bases). Per the germline V gene, CDR1 is MDHEN and CDR2 is SYDVKM. V gave up 5 bases and J gave up 3 bases, with 17 bases separating them. This CDR3 spans 16 amino acids. The CDR3 is CASSSPFSEGYNEQFF. The CDR3 region has the DNA TGTGCCAGCAGTAGCCCTTTTTCGGAGGGCTACAATGAGCAGTTCTTC.

The genes are TRBV29-1 and TRBJ2-2, with D possibly being TRBD1 (5 bases). Germline V gene lookup returns CDR1 SQVTM and CDR2 ANQGSEA. This CDR3 contains 14 residues. The V gene lost 0 bases and the J gene lost 5 bases, with 10 bases spanning the gap. The CDR3 region is CSVEDLGPTGELFF. CDR3 nucleotides: TGCAGCGTTGAAGATCTGGGGCCAACCGGGGAGCTGTTTTTT.

This chain connects TRBV7-9 to TRBJ2-1; the match to TRBD1 covers 7 bases. Germline lookup yields CDR1 SEHNR and CDR2 FQNEAQ (reference sequence). J lost 0 bases, V lost 1 base, and 6 bases had no gene match. This CDR3 is 17 amino acids long. The CDR3 DNA reads TGTGCCAGCAGCTTAGAAGGGGGCTTGTCCTCCTACAATGAGCAGTTCTTC. This sequence encodes CASSLEGGLSSYNEQFF.